This T cell receptor beta chain was sequenced for a study of T cells in Graves' hyperthyroidism and ophthalmopathy. Background on the study: Peripheral blood samples were taken at initial diagnosis, prior to any treatment.

Graves' hyperthyroidism qualified as stable when ophthalmopathy did not progress within 18 months. These patients, aged 18 to 65, had recently diagnosed hyperthyroidism lasting under 2 months. This clonotype was detected a few times. What it recognizes is unknown. Study outcomes and limitations: Most clonotypes expanded in thyroid above 0.001 were likewise present in blood.

The ends were cut back, 4 bases at V and 7 bases at J, with 25 bases in the middle. The CDR3 covers 17 residues. Amplified TCR beta CDR3 regions came from RNA transcripts. First-round RT-PCR of the TCR CDR3 relied on the HTBI primer set. Via MiXCR, TCRdb re-called the multiplex PCR reads, giving one row per CDR3 protein. This table holds some 620,000 distinct CDR3 sequences, 15% to 20% found once. The sequenced sample was blood. The source of this sequence is a woman younger than 45 with Graves' hyperthyroidism. The chain carries TRBV12-3 or TRBV12-4 and TRBJ1-2, with D tentatively TRBD1 (5 bases). This chain's CDR3 is CASSCRHFLLGACGYTF. The CDR3 DNA reads as TGTGCCAGCAGTTGTCGTCATTTTCTATTAGGGGCCTGTGGCTACACCTTC.